This TCR beta chain is from a study of Ad26.COV2.S vaccination and SARS-CoV-2 variants. The sample's treatment: roughly 19 received Ad26.COV2.S at low or high dose, single or two shots; about 5 received placebo; per-sample allocation not given. Collection of the samples took place on day 63 after the first injection of vaccine or placebo. The individual, an adult aged 18-55 years, was a donor in Boston. Method: immunoSEQ multiplex PCR; TCRdb's copy keeps in-frame clones and lacks some. The data contain 350,000 to 550,000 clones, 80% to 90% of them singletons. The source is a person between 18 and 60 years old who received the Ad26.COV2.S COVID-19 vaccine or a placebo. The input for sequencing was peripheral blood, taken in a trial of Ad26.COV2.S vaccine versus placebo.

The DNA for the CDR3 is TGTGCCAGCAGTTTTATTGGGGGAATGGAAGAAAAACTGTTTTTT. This translates into CASSFIGGMEEKLFF. V and J are TRBV6-2 or TRBV6-3 and TRBJ1-4, with D perhaps matching TRBD1 (5 bases). The ends were cut back, 4 bases at V and 8 bases at J, with 17 bases in the middle. The CDR3 loop spans 15 amino acids. Germline loops: CDR1 MNHEY, CDR2 SVGEGT.